The text below deals with one T cell receptor beta chain. The antigen is undetermined. For the second PCR, which ran for 7 to 11 cycles, a sample-barcoded 5' primer and a J-beta primer mix were used. A template-switch adaptor containing 12 random nucleotides labeled each cDNA molecule. In TCRdb, the 5' RACE reads were re-called with MiXCR into one record per CDR3 protein. Here the sample spans about 780,000 distinct CDR3 sequences, about 42% being singletons. The data belong to a study of blood T cells in healthy people across ages. About the research overall: Researchers report that template switching captured about one barcoded beta molecule per two T cells. Regarding the study as a whole: Diversity was higher, and naive CD4+ cells more numerous, in long-lived donors than in aged donors. Naive T cell percentage showed a strong correlation with TCR beta diversity.

From germline, CDR1 is SGHTA and CDR2 FQGTGA. Trimming removed 5 bases at V and 4 bases at J, with 17 bases between. The CDR3 runs to 16 residues. The TCR comes from a man aged 80 or over in good health. Sequenced material: blood. The chain links TRBV7-3 to TRBJ2-2; possibly TRBD2 for D (6 bases). CDR3 nucleotide sequence: TGTGCCAGCAGCCCCGTGGGGGGTAGTGGCACCGGGGAGCTGTTTTTT. Its protein is CASSPVGGSGTGELFF.